A selection of T cell receptor beta chains follows, all from one sample in a study of human T cells and chemical hapten exposure. TCRdb processed the RACE reads anew with MiXCR; each CDR3 protein has one entry. This table holds tens of thousands of distinct CDR3 sequences, 10% to 11% found once. Material: whole blood, obtained in connection with sensitization to the hapten diphenylcyclopropenone (DPC). The receptors derive from a woman aged 45-65 years with alopecia areata. Some clones in this sample may be carry-over from other donors' samples. Both conserved end residues are part of each CDR3.

len: 15; v_gene: TRBV28; j_gene: TRBJ1-1; CDR3aa: CASRTKTGPDTEAFF
len: 16; v_gene: TRBV7-3; j_gene: TRBJ2-4; CDR3aa: CASSPEGRIAKNIQYF
len: 15; v_gene: TRBV11-1; j_gene: TRBJ1-1; CDR3aa: CASSLLRGLNTEAFF
len: 13; v_gene: TRBV7-8; j_gene: TRBJ2-3; CDR3aa: CASSWGQRDTQYF
len: 19; v_gene: TRBV9; j_gene: TRBJ2-3; CDR3aa: CASSARDSTLAFSTDTQYF
len: 19; v_gene: TRBV18; j_gene: TRBJ2-1; CDR3aa: CASSPPLAAVYAAYNEQFF
len: 15; v_gene: TRBV7-6; j_gene: TRBJ1-5; CDR3aa: CASSPEGPGTQPQHF
len: 13; v_gene: TRBV28; j_gene: TRBJ1-2; CDR3aa: CASRPERIYGYTF
len: 14; v_gene: TRBV7-6; j_gene: TRBJ1-6; CDR3aa: CASSAGPPSSPLHF
len: 16; v_gene: TRBV21-1; j_gene: TRBJ2-5; CDR3aa: CASSGKVGTFQETQYF
len: 13; v_gene: TRBV29-1; j_gene: TRBJ1-1; CDR3aa: CSVEETMNTEAFF
len: 17; v_gene: TRBV7-2; j_gene: TRBJ1-1; CDR3aa: CASSLARTGGRRTEAFF
len: 14; v_gene: TRBV27; j_gene: TRBJ2-1; CDR3aa: CASSRGGGYNEQFF
len: 14; v_gene: TRBV6-5; j_gene: TRBJ2-3; CDR3aa: CASSYSLAPDTQYF
len: 16; v_gene: TRBV28; j_gene: TRBJ1-4; CDR3aa: CASSLDRVATNEKLFF
len: 17; v_gene: TRBV5-6; j_gene: TRBJ2-3; CDR3aa: CASSLVALGTSTDTQYF
len: 16; v_gene: TRBV6-1; j_gene: TRBJ2-7; CDR3aa: CASSDQGTVSSYEQYF
len: 14; v_gene: TRBV12-3/TRBV12-4; j_gene: TRBJ1-2; CDR3aa: CASSLGSPNYGYTF
len: 11; v_gene: TRBV7-9; j_gene: TRBJ1-1; CDR3aa: CASSLVDEAFF
len: 15; v_gene: TRBV2; j_gene: TRBJ2-7; CDR3aa: CASRKASGSRYEQYF
len: 15; v_gene: TRBV3-1; j_gene: TRBJ2-1; CDR3aa: CASSHRLAGDNEQFF
len: 15; v_gene: TRBV6-6; j_gene: TRBJ2-5; CDR3aa: CASSAVGTGKETQYF
len: 15; v_gene: TRBV14; j_gene: TRBJ2-7; CDR3aa: CASSLGQGSSYEQYF
len: 14; v_gene: TRBV5-1; j_gene: TRBJ2-5; CDR3aa: CASSFPGPNQAQYF
len: 20; v_gene: TRBV7-2; j_gene: TRBJ2-1; CDR3aa: CASSLVDLFTSGRANNEQFF
len: 13; v_gene: TRBV29-1; j_gene: TRBJ2-2; CDR3aa: CSGWRANTGELFF
len: 15; v_gene: TRBV20-1; j_gene: TRBJ2-7; CDR3aa: CSARVLPGLAGEQYF
len: 15; v_gene: TRBV6-5; j_gene: TRBJ2-7; CDR3aa: CASSWVQGNPNEQYF
len: 13; v_gene: TRBV9; j_gene: TRBJ1-1; CDR3aa: CASSVGGDTEAFF
len: 14; v_gene: TRBV20-1; j_gene: TRBJ1-4; CDR3aa: CSAQTGGRNEKLFF